This entry lists 30 T cell receptor beta chains sequenced from one sample in a study of regulatory T cells in long-lasting Graves disease. HTBI primers from iRepertoire and Arm-PCR of CDR3 regions yielded the TCR beta libraries. TCRdb redid the calling of the multiplex PCR reads with MiXCR, one entry per CDR3 protein. The sample gives around 500,000 distinct CDR3 sequences, roughly 14% of which show up once; roughly a tenth is in the top ten. Time point specified: newly diagnosed GD, antithyroid drugs for less than 3 months. From RNA extracted from PBMCs, the TCR library was made. This sample was shared with a second study, whose subject was T cells in Graves' hyperthyroidism and ophthalmopathy.

The sample consisted of peripheral blood mononuclear cells (PBMCs), taken at new diagnosis, from a patient treated with antithyroid drugs. The receptors derive from a man aged 25-45 years with Graves disease.

This clonotype was counted only a few times. The chain combines TRBV30 with TRBJ2-2; 7 bases agree with TRBD2. With V trimmed by 7 bases and J by 5 bases, 19 bases remained unmatched. The CDR3 is 17 residues long. The germline V gene has CDR1 GTSNPN and CDR2 SVGIG (reference sequence). In DNA form, the CDR3 reads TGTGCCTCCCCAAAAGGCGGGCCTAGCGGAATTACCGGGGAGCTGTTTTTT. Its translation is CASPKGGPSGITGELFF.

In the case of this clonotype: This may come from a read error, since a much larger clone is one base off. The conserved final phenylalanine or tryptophan is absent from the CDR3, which likely points to a read error. In DNA, the CDR3 is TGTGCCAGCAGCTTAGTAGTGTGGGAGACCCAGTACTCC. Protein sequence: CASSLVVWETQYS. The chain has TRBV7-9 and TRBJ2-5, with D hard to call. The CDR3 runs 13 residues. V was shortened by 1 base and J by 5 bases, with 8 bases between the two germline ends. Germline V CDR1 and CDR2: SEHNR, FQNEAQ (reference sequence).

The sample holds a few counts of this clonotype. The chain carries TRBV24-1 and TRBJ2-1; perhaps D is TRBD1 or TRBD2 (5 bases each). Looked up from germline, CDR1 is KGHDR and CDR2 is SFDVKD. The CDR3 is 17 amino acids. V dropped 5 bases and J dropped 0 bases, with 16 bases sitting between them. The CDR3 loop is CATSGVGRPSSYNEQFF. CDR3 bases: TGTGCCACCAGTGGAGTGGGACGGCCTAGCTCCTACAATGAGCAGTTCTTC.

This clonotype was picked up many times. The V call is TRBV20-1, the J call TRBJ2-1; 10 bases are a match to TRBD2. The CDR3 consists of 17 residues. CDR1 and CDR2 from the germline V gene are DFQATT and SNEGSKA (reference sequence). V was clipped by 0 bases and J by 7 bases; unmatched bases: 12. The CDR3 loop is CSARDPASGSSQNEQFF. The CDR3 nucleotides are TGCAGTGCTAGAGATCCGGCTAGCGGGAGTTCCCAGAATGAGCAGTTCTTC.

This clonotype was detected ten times or more. The gene calls are TRBV29-1 and TRBJ2-1, with 7 bases lining up with TRBD2. The germline gives CDR1 SQVTM, CDR2 ANQGSEA. This CDR3 comprises 13 residues. The junction had 3 bases not matched to a gene; V was cut back by 6 bases and J by 1 base. The CDR3, as DNA: TGCAGCGTCGCTAGCGGATCCTACAATGAGCAGTTCTTC. It is translated as CSVASGSYNEQFF.

In its sample, this clonotype was seen many times. The chain couples TRBV6-1 to TRBJ1-1, with no clear D. V was pared by 8 bases and J by 0 bases, with 10 bases between. Per germline, CDR1 MNHNS and CDR2 SASEGT. CDR3 length equals 13 residues. The CDR3: CASGRAMNTEAFF. The CDR3, as DNA: TGTGCCAGCGGTAGGGCTATGAACACTGAAGCTTTCTTT.

In this sample, this clonotype turned up many times. The V and J genes are TRBV5-1 and TRBJ1-1; D is unresolved. There are 14 residues in the CDR3. CDR1 and CDR2 (germline): SGHRS, YFSETQ. V was clipped by 0 bases and J by 5 bases, with 11 bases between them. The CDR3 DNA reads TGCGCCAGCAGCTTGGCCGACGGCCCAACTGAAGCTTTCTTT. As protein: CASSLADGPTEAFF.

This clonotype showed up many times. V usage is TRBV2 and J usage is TRBJ2-3, with a possible D match to TRBD1 (5 bases). The V gene lost 7 bases and the J gene lost 2 bases, with 19 bases spanning the gap. The CDR3 contains 16 residues. Germline V gene sequence: CDR1 SNHLY, CDR2 FYNNEI. The CDR3 sequence: CASTHERSGSTDTQYF. The CDR3 DNA follows: TGTGCCAGCACCCATGAAAGATCAGGGTCCACAGATACGCAGTATTTT.

This clonotype was seen ten or more times. CDR3 in DNA: TGTGCCAGCAGTTTACGCTCTTCTAGCGGAGGCCACAAAAACATTCAGTACTTC. It encodes CASSLRSSSGGHKNIQYF. V is TRBV27 and J is TRBJ2-4, with 7 bases identical to TRBD2. CDR1 MNHEY and CDR2 SMNVEV come from the germline V gene (reference sequence). This CDR3 is built from 18 residues. V gave up 2 bases and J gave up 3 bases; unmatched junction bases: 13.

This clonotype was seen only a few times. The chain is built from TRBV30 and TRBJ2-4; a weak D match, TRBD2 (5 bases). Trimming shortened V by 0 bases and J by 2 bases, and 8 bases separated the two germline ends. The V gene's germline CDR1 is GTSNPN and CDR2 SVGIG (reference sequence). There are 14 residues in the CDR3. The CDR3 loop is CAWSVEGSKNIQYF. The CDR3 DNA sequence: TGTGCCTGGAGTGTAGAGGGATCCAAAAACATTCAGTACTTC.

As to this clonotype: Given a much more abundant clone one base away, this may be a read error. This is likely a read error, given that the CDR3 carries no conserved phenylalanine or tryptophan at its end. The V call is TRBV29-1, the J call TRBJ2-3; D not resolved. This CDR3 has 12 amino acids. CDR1 is SQVTM and CDR2 is ANQGSEA in the germline V gene. V shed 2 bases and J shed 4 bases, with 7 bases lying between them. CDR3 in amino acids: CSVERSADTQYL. As DNA, the CDR3 is TGCAGCGTTGAACGTTCGGCAGATACGCAGTATTTG.

This clonotype was counted at least ten times. The V call is TRBV10-3, the J call TRBJ2-6, with D possibly TRBD2 on 6 matching bases. From germline, CDR1 is ENHRY and CDR2 SYGVKD. V lost 4 bases and J lost 0, with 13 bases in between. The CDR3 length is 17 residues. The CDR3 sequence: CAISVAEGPSGANVLTF. The CDR3 DNA is TGTGCCATCAGTGTTGCGGAGGGGCCCTCTGGGGCCAACGTCCTGACTTTC.

This clonotype was recorded at least ten times. The chain uses TRBV18 and TRBJ1-5; weak D call: TRBD1 (5 bases). This CDR3 has 13 amino acids. V was shortened by 4 bases and J by 7 bases, with 11 bases between the two germline ends. In germline, CDR1 is KGHSH, CDR2 LQKENI. Here the CDR3 DNA reads TGTGCCAGCTCACAACCTAGGGGCCAGCCCCAGCATTTT. Translated: CASSQPRGQPQHF.

At least ten counts were recorded for this clonotype. This rearrangement joins TRBV12-5 to TRBJ2-3, with TRBD2 identical over 11 bases. The CDR3 extends over 16 amino acids. The V and J ends lost 1 base and 4 bases, in that order; junction bases with no gene match: 4. Germline V gene lookup returns CDR1 LGHNT and CDR2 FRNRAP. CDR3 residues: CASGLDIAGGPDTQYF. DNA for the CDR3: TGTGCTAGTGGTTTGGACATAGCGGGAGGGCCAGATACGCAGTATTTT.

This clonotype was picked up a small number of times. The J gene is TRBJ2-1, the V gene TRBV7-9, with a weak D call TRBD2 (6 bases). CDR1 and CDR2 from the germline V gene are SEHNR and FQNEAQ (reference sequence). V lost 2 bases to trimming and J lost 4 bases, with 18 bases between them. The CDR3 is 17 residues long. This chain's CDR3 is CASSLTPKDYWYNEQFF. CDR3 nucleotide sequence: TGTGCCAGCAGCTTAACCCCAAAGGACTATTGGTACAATGAGCAGTTCTTC.

The chain combines TRBV28 with TRBJ2-1; D gene unclear. The CDR3 has 13 residues. Germline CDR1 MDHEN, CDR2 SYDVKM. With 5 bases removed from V and 9 bases from J, the gap between germline ends came to 14 bases. The DNA of the CDR3 is TGTGCCAGCAGTCTCCTATCTAGATTTGAGCAGTTCTTC. This sequence encodes CASSLLSRFEQFF.

This clonotype was seen repeatedly, ten times or more. The chain uses TRBV12-3 or TRBV12-4 and TRBJ2-2; TRBD2 might be the D (6 bases). Trimming took 3 bases from V and 1 from J, leaving 21 bases between them. The CDR3 contains 19 residues. Here the CDR3 reads CASSFYPMRSGRNTGELFF. The CDR3 region has the DNA TGTGCCAGCAGTTTCTACCCAATGCGGAGCGGGCGGAACACCGGGGAGCTGTTTTTT.

The rearrangement uses TRBV5-6 and TRBJ2-5; TRBD2 matches at 7 bases. Germline trimming cut 1 base from V and 5 bases from J; bases unmatched to any gene: 11. CDR1 SGHDT and CDR2 YYEEEE come from the germline V gene. CDR3 size: 16 residues. The chain's CDR3 is CASSLLSGRAAETQYF. The CDR3 region has the DNA TGTGCCAGCAGCTTGTTGAGTGGGAGGGCCGCCGAGACCCAGTACTTC.

This clonotype was observed many times. The chain joins TRBV10-3 to TRBJ1-5; D ambiguous. V was shortened by 3 bases and J by 1 base, with 4 bases between the two germline ends. Per the germline V gene, CDR1 is ENHRY and CDR2 is SYGVKD. This CDR3 spans 13 amino acids. For the CDR3, the DNA is TGTGCCATCAGTGACGGGAGCAATCAGCCCCAGCATTTT. Its translation is CAISDGSNQPQHF.

This clonotype was seen ten or more times. The chain is built from TRBV6-1 and TRBJ1-4; 10 bases agree with TRBD1. V shed 5 bases, J shed 8 bases, and the junction held 5 bases outside the gene matches. The CDR3 extends over 14 amino acids. Germline loops: CDR1 MNHNS, CDR2 SASEGT. The CDR3 DNA sequence: TGTGCCAGCAGTACGACAGGGGGCTTGGAAAAACTGTTTTTT. As protein: CASSTTGGLEKLFF.

This clonotype was detected many times. The V and J genes are TRBV12-3 or TRBV12-4 and TRBJ2-7, with 11 bases matching TRBD2. The CDR3 is made up of 15 amino acids. The V gene end was trimmed by 5 bases and the J gene end by 2 bases; junction bases not matched to a gene: 5. Here the CDR3 reads CASSPPGLAAYEQYF. The CDR3 DNA follows: TGTGCCAGCAGTCCTCCGGGACTAGCGGCCTACGAGCAGTACTTC.

The rearrangement uses TRBV5-1 and TRBJ1-1; TRBD1 matches 8 bases. The CDR3 consists of 15 residues. V shed 0 bases and J 6 bases; nucleotides not matched to a gene: 7. Germline V CDR1 and CDR2: SGHRS, YFSETQ. The CDR3 loop is CASSLETGAGAEAFF. DNA of the CDR3: TGCGCCAGCAGCTTGGAGACAGGGGCTGGGGCTGAAGCTTTCTTT.

This clonotype was seen many times. The CDR3 protein is CASSGVVTGGSEQFF. Here the CDR3 DNA reads TGTGCCAGCAGCGGCGTCGTGACGGGAGGTAGTGAGCAGTTCTTC. This chain links TRBV11-2 with TRBJ2-1, with 7 bases identical to TRBD2. The trim removed 5 bases at V and 9 bases at J, leaving 13 bases unmatched. CDR3 length: 15 residues. The germline gives CDR1 SGHAT, CDR2 FQNNGV. Combining the CDR3 with reference TRBV11-2 and TRBJ2-1 gives the whole variable domain EAGVAQSPRYKIIEKRQSVAFWCNPISGHATLYWYQQILGQGPKLLIQFQNNGVVDDSQLPKDRFSAERLKGVDSTLKIQPAKLEDSAVYLCASSGVVTGGSEQFFGPGTRLTVL.

The rearrangement joins TRBV12-3 or TRBV12-4 to TRBJ2-1; 8 nucleotides agree with TRBD2. The CDR3 runs 11 residues. J was trimmed by 15 bases and V by 6 bases; bases with no gene match: 7. CDR3 coding DNA: TGTGCCAGCAGATTGGGACTAGACGCGTTCTTC. Its translation is CASRLGLDAFF.

This clonotype was seen more than once but under ten times. The chain has TRBV20-1 and TRBJ2-1; D unclear. The CDR3 loop spans 14 amino acids. Trimming removed 4 bases from V and 0 bases from J, with 10 bases in between. Per the germline V gene, CDR1 is DFQATT and CDR2 is SNEGSKA (reference sequence). Here the CDR3 DNA reads TGCAGTGCTATCGTAGTGAGCTCCTACAATGAGCAGTTCTTC. This translates into CSAIVVSSYNEQFF.

This clonotype was recorded at least ten times. J is TRBJ1-2 and V is TRBV18; 7 bases fit TRBD1. After removal of 3 bases from V and 3 bases from J, the junction contained 4 bases not matched to a gene. There are 14 residues in the CDR3. Germline assignment: CDR1 KGHSH and CDR2 LQKENI. The CDR3 DNA is TGTGCCAGCTCACCGGACAGGATTTACTATGGCTACACCTTC. Its translation: CASSPDRIYYGYTF.

In its sample, this clonotype was seen a few times. The chain links TRBV6-1 to TRBJ2-7, with 8 positions matching TRBD2. Germline CDR1 MNHNS, CDR2 SASEGT. The V segment lost 6 bases and the J segment 4 bases; nucleotides outside the gene matches: 8. The CDR3 is made up of 14 amino acids. The CDR3 protein is CASSPGVAGYEQYF. The CDR3 nucleotides read TGTGCCAGCAGCCCTGGGGTAGCGGGATACGAGCAGTACTTC.

This clonotype has just a few counts. The CDR3, as DNA: TGTGCCAGCTCACCAACAGGGAATCCCAGCACCGGGGAGCTGTTTTTT. Its protein product is CASSPTGNPSTGELFF. The chain employs TRBV18 and TRBJ2-2; D perhaps matches TRBD1 (6 bases). Germline assignment: CDR1 KGHSH and CDR2 LQKENI. Trimming removed 2 bases from V and 4 bases from J, with 14 bases in between. The CDR3 totals 16 residues.

This clonotype has ten or more counts. The chain has TRBV11-2 and TRBJ2-2; D not certain. Germline loops: CDR1 SGHAT, CDR2 FQNNGV. The CDR3 spans 13 residues. The V gene lost 7 bases and the J gene lost 1 base, with 7 bases spanning the gap. The CDR3 DNA is TGTGCCAGCACTCTAGGGAACACCGGGGAGCTGTTTTTT. It is translated as CASTLGNTGELFF.

There are a few counts of this clonotype. This sequence joins TRBV5-6 and TRBJ2-7; 11 bases line up with TRBD2. Per the germline V gene, CDR1 is SGHDT and CDR2 is YYEEEE. The CDR3 extends over 16 amino acids. J was trimmed by 3 bases and V by 4 bases; bases with no gene match: 9. The DNA for the CDR3 is TGTGCCAGCAGCAGCGGACTAGCGGGTGCCGTCTACGAGCAGTACTTC. This gives the protein CASSSGLAGAVYEQYF.